A single sample gave rise to the 24 T cell receptor beta chains below, sequenced in a study of T cells after yellow fever vaccination. TCRdb ran MiXCR on the 5' RACE reads and lists one entry per CDR3 protein. This sample has around 530,000 distinct CDR3 sequences, with about a sixth found just once. The sample consisted of PBMCs, taken about 5 days after the first yellow fever vaccination. Receptors originate from a man between 18 and 29 years old who received the YFV17D yellow fever vaccine.

The V and J genes are TRBV5-6 and TRBJ1-4; unclear D gene. This CDR3 contains 15 residues. From germline, CDR1 is SGHDT and CDR2 YYEEEE. V was clipped by 5 bases and J by 8 bases, with 19 bases between them. CDR3: CASSFRIRSGEKLFF. The CDR3 DNA is TGTGCCAGCAGTTTCAGAATCAGGTCCGGGGAAAAACTGTTTTTT.

The chain links TRBV6-5 to TRBJ2-2; 10 bases map to TRBD2. Per germline, CDR1 MNHEY and CDR2 SVGAGI. The ends lost 6 bases at V and 7 bases at J; junction bases unmatched: 11. This CDR3 is 16 amino acids long. Here the CDR3 reads CASSYALAGGGGELFF. In nucleotides, the CDR3 is TGTGCCAGCAGCTACGCCTTAGCGGGGGGCGGCGGGGAGCTGTTTTTT.

The rearrangement joins TRBV5-1 to TRBJ2-7, with 9 nucleotides matching TRBD1. The CDR3 has 14 amino acids. Looked up from germline, CDR1 is SGHRS and CDR2 is YFSETQ. V lost 4 bases, J lost 6 bases, and 8 bases stayed unmatched. CDR3 residues: CASSPVGTGFEQYV. The DNA of the CDR3 is TGCGCCAGCAGCCCAGTCGGGACAGGGTTCGAGCAGTACGTC.

The rearrangement uses TRBV29-1 and TRBJ2-5; 9 nucleotides match TRBD1. Germline V gene data show CDR1 as SQVTM and CDR2 as ANQGSEA. The V and J ends lost 7 bases and 5 bases, in that order; junction bases with no gene match: 11. The CDR3 consists of 14 residues. DNA of the CDR3: TGCAGCGCTGTAGGGACAGGGACCGGGGAGACCCAGTACTTC. Its translation is CSAVGTGTGETQYF.

This clonotype has a handful of counts. V gene TRBV7-3 combines with J gene TRBJ2-3; 8 bases match TRBD2. The CDR3 totals 15 residues. Looked up from germline, CDR1 is SGHTA and CDR2 is FQGTGA. Unmatched junction bases numbered 2, after V lost 2 bases and J lost 1 base. The CDR3 region has the DNA TGTGCCAGCAGCTTATCTAGCGGGCGCACAGATACGCAGTATTTT. It is translated as CASSLSSGRTDTQYF.

This clonotype was counted only a few times. V gene TRBV20-1 combines with J gene TRBJ2-1; a weak D match, TRBD2 (7 bases). Trimming left V 4 bases short and J 7 bases short, with 23 bases between. Germline assignment: CDR1 DFQATT and CDR2 SNEGSKA (reference sequence). This CDR3 has 16 amino acids. For the CDR3, the DNA is TGCAGTGCTAAGCGGGGACGACAGGCTACTCGGAATGAGCAGTTCTTC. Its protein is CSAKRGRQATRNEQFF.

This rearrangement joins TRBV20-1 to TRBJ2-1; 9 nucleotides match TRBD2. CDR3 length: 16 amino acids. V was clipped by 0 bases and J by 4 bases; unmatched bases: 7. CDR1 and CDR2 (germline): DFQATT, SNEGSKA (reference sequence). The CDR3 region has the DNA TGCAGTGCTAGAGACTCGACTAGCGGATTATACAATGAGCAGTTCTTC. It yields the protein CSARDSTSGLYNEQFF.

This clonotype was picked up a small number of times. The chain joins TRBV19 to TRBJ1-3; D ambiguous. Germline lookup yields CDR1 LNHDA and CDR2 SQIVND (reference sequence). The length of the CDR3 is 15 residues. V dropped 9 bases and J dropped 1 base, with 16 bases sitting between them. The CDR3 region is CASQDGGLSGNTIYF. For the CDR3, the DNA is TGTGCCAGCCAAGATGGAGGTCTGTCTGGAAACACCATATATTTT.

V gene TRBV20-1 combines with J gene TRBJ2-2; 9 nucleotides align to TRBD1. Germline V gives CDR1 DFQATT, CDR2 SNEGSKA (reference sequence). The length of the CDR3 is 14 residues. J gave up 1 base and V 4 bases, and 1 base lay outside the gene matches. The CDR3 DNA follows: TGCAGTGCTATGGACAGGGGGAACACCGGGGAGCTGTTTTTT. Protein product: CSAMDRGNTGELFF.

The gene calls are TRBV6-5 and TRBJ2-7; a weak D match, TRBD1 (6 bases). The CDR3 covers 14 residues. Germline CDR1 and CDR2: MNHEY and SVGAGI. The V and J ends lost 5 bases and 5 bases respectively, with 16 bases between them. The chain's CDR3 is CASSNQGYVHEQYF. The DNA for the CDR3 is TGTGCCAGCAGTAACCAGGGGTATGTCCACGAGCAGTACTTC.

This sequence joins TRBV7-3 and TRBJ2-1; D perhaps matches TRBD1 (7 bases). The CDR3 totals 16 residues. Germline values: CDR1 SGHTA, CDR2 FQGTGA. Deletions cut 1 base from V and 2 bases from J, with 12 bases between. The CDR3 sequence: CASSLRGRGAYNEQFF. CDR3 in DNA: TGTGCCAGCAGCTTAAGGGGCAGGGGGGCCTACAATGAGCAGTTCTTC.

The chain has TRBV6-4 and TRBJ2-3, with D maybe TRBD2 (6 bases). The length of the CDR3 is 14 residues. Germline CDR1 is MRHNA and CDR2 is SNTAGT. V lost 8 bases and J 8 bases, leaving 20 bases between the germline ends. This CDR3 is CASRGTEGGGTQYF. CDR3 nucleotides: TGTGCCAGCCGTGGGACGGAGGGAGGAGGTACGCAGTATTTT.

This rearrangement joins TRBV5-4 to TRBJ2-1; TRBD1 aligns across 11 bases. V lost 3 bases to trimming and J lost 6 bases; unmatched junction nucleotides: 5. The germline CDR1 and CDR2 sequences are SGHNT and YYREEE (reference sequence). The CDR3 runs to 15 residues. The CDR3 DNA sequence: TGTGCCAGCAGCTCCCGGGACAGGGGGTCCAATGAGCAGTTCTTC. Amino acids: CASSSRDRGSNEQFF.

This clonotype has just a few counts. The rearrangement joins TRBV7-2 to TRBJ2-1; D remains ambiguous. Germline CDR1 SGHTA, CDR2 FQGNSA. Trimming cost V 1 base and J 10 bases, with 8 bases left between them. The CDR3 length is 12 residues. The CDR3, as DNA: TGTGCCAGCAGCTTAGTGGGCCAAGAGCAGTTCTTC. Amino acid sequence: CASSLVGQEQFF.

The chain couples TRBV7-3 to TRBJ2-3, with 7 bases identical to TRBD2. With 4 bases clipped from V and 4 bases from J, the junction kept 8 bases outside the gene matches. CDR3 length equals 15 residues. CDR1 and CDR2 (germline): SGHTA, FQGTGA. The CDR3, as DNA: TGTGCCAGCAGCTCATCAGCGGGGATAGCAGATACGCAGTATTTT. This sequence encodes CASSSSAGIADTQYF.

The rearrangement uses TRBV12-5 and TRBJ2-7; 11 nucleotides line up with TRBD2. CDR1 and CDR2 from the germline V gene are LGHNT and FRNRAP. The CDR3 has 15 amino acids. J lost 3 bases, V lost 6 bases, and 7 bases had no gene match. Here the CDR3 DNA reads TGTGCTAGTGGATCCGGACTAGCGGGCCTCTACGAGCAGTACTTC. Translation gives CASGSGLAGLYEQYF.

This chain connects TRBV5-1 to TRBJ2-5; 10 bases fit TRBD2. V shed 0 bases, J shed 5 bases, and the junction held 4 bases outside the gene matches. Per the germline V gene, CDR1 is SGHRS and CDR2 is YFSETQ. The length of the CDR3 is 15 residues. CDR3: CASSLAVAGGETQYF. The CDR3 nucleotides are TGCGCCAGCAGCTTGGCGGTAGCGGGAGGTGAGACCCAGTACTTC.

The CDR3 DNA reads TGCAGTGCCCCACTAGCAGGTAGTGGCAATGAGCAGTTCTTC. Translating it yields CSAPLAGSGNEQFF. J is TRBJ2-1 and V is TRBV20-1; a possible D gene is TRBD2 (6 bases). Germline CDR1 and CDR2: DFQATT and SNEGSKA (reference sequence). V was trimmed by 6 bases and J by 6 bases, leaving 18 bases between them. CDR3 length: 14 amino acids.

This clonotype was recorded a few times. The chain is built from TRBV10-3 and TRBJ2-7; no firm D call. The CDR3 has 14 amino acids. V lost 2 bases to trimming and J lost 0 bases, with 8 bases between them. The germline gives CDR1 ENHRY, CDR2 SYGVKD. CDR3 region: CAISESPSSYEQYF. The CDR3 DNA reads TGTGCCATCAGTGAGAGCCCGAGCTCCTACGAGCAGTACTTC.

This chain joins TRBV20-1 and TRBJ2-3; 8 positions agree with TRBD2. This CDR3 contains 16 residues. Germline loops: CDR1 DFQATT, CDR2 SNEGSKA (reference sequence). V was clipped by 2 bases and J by 2 bases; unmatched bases: 9. The CDR3 region has the DNA TGCAGTGCTAGATCCCCGCTAGCGGGCTTCACAGATACGCAGTATTTT. Protein product: CSARSPLAGFTDTQYF.

The chain uses TRBV5-1 and TRBJ2-1; no definite D call. The CDR3 is 16 residues long. Germline CDR1 is SGHRS and CDR2 is YFSETQ. V was cut by 3 bases and J by 0 bases, with 13 bases left in between. The CDR3 region has the DNA TGCGCCAGCAGCTCGGCCGGGCCCTACTCCTACAATGAGCAGTTCTTC. Its translation: CASSSAGPYSYNEQFF.

The chain is built from TRBV19 and TRBJ2-3; unclear D gene. The CDR3 extends over 14 amino acids. Trimming took off 4 bases at V and 2 bases at J, with 10 bases between the two ends. The germline V gene encodes CDR1 LNHDA and CDR2 SQIVND (reference sequence). The chain's CDR3 is CASSTLVVTDTQYF. For the CDR3, the DNA is TGTGCCAGTAGTACTCTTGTAGTCACAGATACGCAGTATTTT.

The rearrangement uses TRBV4-2 and TRBJ2-7; TRBD1 matches 8 bases. V lost 3 bases to trimming and J lost 2 bases; unmatched junction nucleotides: 15. The germline gives CDR1 LGHNA, CDR2 YNFKEQ. CDR3 length equals 18 residues. The CDR3 DNA is TGTGCCAGCAGCCAGGCGTTAGTAGACAGGGGACCCCCCTACGAGCAGTACTTC. It encodes CASSQALVDRGPPYEQYF.

This clonotype was seen a few times. This chain joins TRBV5-1 and TRBJ2-7; possibly TRBD1 for D (6 bases). Germline V CDR1 and CDR2: SGHRS, YFSETQ. V was pared by 3 bases and J by 0 bases, with 13 bases between. The CDR3 is made up of 15 amino acids. CDR3 nucleotides: TGCGCCAGCAGCTCTACAGGGTTGAGCTCCTACGAGCAGTACTTC. Translated: CASSSTGLSSYEQYF.